The 23 T cell receptor beta chains presented below share a single source sample, sequenced in a study of identifying expanded T cells in peripheral blood. Clones were sequenced by immunoSEQ multiplex PCR, and TCRdb holds only the in-frame ones, with some missing. This sample has fewer than 55,000 clones, with 82% found just once. Sequencing was carried out using blood. All receptors derive from a person between 18 and 75 years old in good health.

This chain uses TRBV7-2 with TRBJ2-7, with no clear D. V dropped 0 bases and J dropped 4 bases, with 10 bases sitting between them. CDR3 length: 14 amino acids. Germline CDR1 reads SGHTA; CDR2 reads FQGNSA. The CDR3 nucleotides are TGTGCCAGCAGCTTAGCCGCCAGTACTTACGAGCAGTACTTC. Its protein product is CASSLAASTYEQYF.

The V and J genes are TRBV6-5 and TRBJ2-3; 10 bases map to TRBD1. This CDR3 spans 15 amino acids. V shed 4 bases, J shed 2 bases, and the junction held 3 bases outside the gene matches. In germline, CDR1 is MNHEY, CDR2 SVGAGI. CDR3 loop: CASSSGQGNTDTQYF. CDR3 DNA: TGTGCCAGCAGTTCGGGACAGGGGAACACAGATACGCAGTATTTT.

This clone showed up just a few times. The chain joins TRBV5-1 to TRBJ2-2, with D tentatively TRBD1 or TRBD2 (6 bases each). CDR3 length equals 16 residues. Trimming left V 1 base short and J 4 bases short, with 14 bases between. The germline V gene has CDR1 SGHRS and CDR2 YFSETQ. CDR3 sequence reads: CASSLRWWGATGELFF. CDR3 sequence (DNA): TGCGCCAGCAGCTTGCGTTGGTGGGGGGCCACCGGGGAGCTGTTTTTT.

The V call is TRBV18, the J call TRBJ1-1; no reliable D call. The CDR3 contains 13 residues. The germline V and J ends were trimmed by 6 bases and 4 bases, with 12 bases remaining between them. CDR1 KGHSH and CDR2 LQKENI come from the germline V gene. Written as DNA, the CDR3 is TGTGCCAGCTCGGAAACGGCGAGCACTGAAGCTTTCTTT. Protein: CASSETASTEAFF.

This clone was observed once. The V and J genes are TRBV29-1 and TRBJ2-7; D possibly matches TRBD1 or TRBD2 (5 bases each). The CDR3 is 15 residues long. Germline values: CDR1 SQVTM, CDR2 ANQGSEA. The V end lost 0 bases, the J end lost 3 bases, and 15 bases lay between the germline ends. CDR3 bases: TGCAGCGTTGAAGATCTCGAGGGACGGAACTACGAGCAGTACTTC. Residues: CSVEDLEGRNYEQYF.

The chain is built from TRBV5-5 and TRBJ2-1; no clear D gene. Trimming cost V 4 bases and J 8 bases, with 10 bases left between them. Per the germline V gene, CDR1 is SGHKS and CDR2 is YYEKEE (reference sequence). There are 12 residues in the CDR3. CDR3 region: CASSRQDDEQFF. The CDR3, as DNA: TGTGCCAGCAGCCGACAAGATGATGAGCAGTTCTTC.

The V call is TRBV7-6, the J call TRBJ1-1; 7 positions match TRBD1. The V and J ends lost 8 bases and 0 bases, in that order; junction bases with no gene match: 12. From germline, CDR1 is SGHVS and CDR2 FNYEAQ. The CDR3 is 16 residues long. In nucleotides, the CDR3 is TGTGCCAGCGCGTCGCAGGGGGGACCCATGAACACTGAAGCTTTCTTT. It translates to CASASQGGPMNTEAFF.

The chain uses TRBV18 and TRBJ2-1, with 7 nucleotides matching TRBD2. The junction had 9 bases not matched to a gene; V was cut back by 2 bases and J by 5 bases. CDR1 and CDR2 from the germline V gene are KGHSH and LQKENI. The CDR3 totals 16 residues. The DNA of the CDR3 is TGTGCCAGCTCACCAAGGCTAGCGGAGCCTAACAATGAGCAGTTCTTC. It specifies CASSPRLAEPNNEQFF.

The chain carries TRBV7-6 and TRBJ2-2; a weak D match, TRBD1 (5 bases). Trimming stripped 11 bases from V and 3 bases from J, with 16 bases between. Per the germline V gene, CDR1 is SGHVS and CDR2 is FNYEAQ. This CDR3 region has 14 residues. CDR3 amino acids: CACGPDRHTGELFF. The DNA of the CDR3 is TGTGCCTGTGGTCCCGACAGACACACCGGGGAGCTGTTTTTT. The full variable domain, rest sourced from reference TRBV7-6 and TRBJ2-2, is GAGVSQSPRYKVTKRGQDVALRCDPISGHVSLYWYRQALGQGPEFLTYFNYEAQQDKSGLPNDRFSAERPEGSISTLTIQRTEQRDSAMYRCACGPDRHTGELFFGEGSRLTVL.

This rearrangement joins TRBV7-9 to TRBJ1-1; possible D gene TRBD1, 5 bases. Germline loops: CDR1 SEHNR, CDR2 FQNEAQ (reference sequence). The CDR3 runs to 18 residues. V was pared by 3 bases and J by 3 bases, with 23 bases between. CDR3 DNA: TGTGCCAGCAGCTTGGTCGGGACGGGAAGACCCAAGGACACTGAAGCTTTCTTT. Protein product: CASSLVGTGRPKDTEAFF. Full variable domain (rest looked up from reference TRBV7-9 and TRBJ1-1): DTGVSQNPRHKITKRGQNVTFRCDPISEHNRLYWYRQTLGQGPEFLTYFQNEAQLEKSRLLSDRFSAERPKGSFSTLEIQRTEQGDSAMYLCASSLVGTGRPKDTEAFFGQGTRLTVV.

V is TRBV27 and J is TRBJ1-6; weak D call: TRBD1 (5 bases). The germline V gene encodes CDR1 MNHEY and CDR2 SMNVEV (reference sequence). The CDR3 runs 16 residues. V dropped 6 bases and J dropped 7 bases, with 19 bases sitting between them. Here the CDR3 DNA reads TGTGCCAGCAGGACGGGGGGGATCCGAGAGAATTCACCCCTCCACTTT. Protein: CASRTGGIRENSPLHF.

This chain uses TRBV10-3 with TRBJ2-7; 7 bases are shared with TRBD1. The CDR3 contains 13 residues. The junction had 4 bases not matched to a gene; V was cut back by 8 bases and J by 0 bases. Looked up from germline, CDR1 is ENHRY and CDR2 is SYGVKD. The CDR3 loop reads CAISDRVSYEQYF. The CDR3, as DNA: TGTGCCATCTCCGACAGGGTCTCCTACGAGCAGTACTTC.

The table lists this clone with a count of one. V usage is TRBV19 and J usage is TRBJ2-5; weak D call: TRBD1 (5 bases). With 5 bases removed from V and 7 bases from J, the gap between germline ends came to 14 bases. Germline values: CDR1 LNHDA, CDR2 SQIVND (reference sequence). This CDR3 spans 13 amino acids. CDR3: CASSRQLFGTQYF. Written as DNA, the CDR3 is TGTGCCAGTAGTCGACAGCTCTTCGGGACCCAGTACTTC. Drawing the rest from reference TRBV19 and TRBJ2-5, the complete variable domain is DGGITQSPKYLFRKEGQNVTLSCEQNLNHDAMYWYRQDPGQGLRLIYYSQIVNDFQKGDIAEGYSVSREKKESFPLTVTSAQKNPTAFYLCASSRQLFGTQYFGPGTRLLVL.

The chain links TRBV30 to TRBJ1-2; D is perhaps TRBD1 (6 bases). The CDR3 extends over 14 amino acids. Per the germline V gene, CDR1 is GTSNPN and CDR2 is SVGIG (reference sequence). The V end lost 0 bases, the J end lost 6 bases, and 14 bases lay between the germline ends. The CDR3 spells CAWSVRYRGDGYTF. Written as DNA, the CDR3 is TGTGCCTGGAGTGTACGATATAGGGGGGATGGCTACACCTTC.

The chain combines TRBV5-1 with TRBJ1-1; 9 bases fit TRBD1. CDR3 length: 14 amino acids. Germline CDR1 is SGHRS and CDR2 is YFSETQ. J lost 3 bases, V lost 4 bases, and 4 bases had no gene match. CDR3: CASSARTGDTEAFF. In DNA, the CDR3 is TGCGCCAGCAGCGCCCGGACAGGGGACACTGAAGCTTTCTTT.

The gene calls are TRBV14 and TRBJ2-5, with D possibly being TRBD2 (6 bases). Germline V gives CDR1 SGHDN, CDR2 FVKESK. The CDR3 spans 16 residues. The V end was cut by 1 base, the J end by 5 bases, with 17 bases between. The CDR3 nucleotides are TGTGCCAGCAGCCAAGGTGGAGGGGCCGTTGGGGAGACCCAGTACTTC. This sequence encodes CASSQGGGAVGETQYF.

This clone occurred a few times. The chain has TRBV5-1 and TRBJ2-7; tentatively, D is TRBD1 or TRBD2 (5 bases each). Germline V gives CDR1 SGHRS, CDR2 YFSETQ. Trimming cost V 0 bases and J 4 bases, with 14 bases left between them. This CDR3 spans 15 amino acids. The CDR3 coding sequence is TGCGCCAGCAGCTTGGCGCAGGGTTGGAGGTACGAGCAGTACTTC. Translating gives CASSLAQGWRYEQYF.

This chain joins TRBV6-6 and TRBJ1-5, with D maybe TRBD1 (5 bases). V was pared by 1 base and J by 1 base, with 11 bases between. The length of the CDR3 is 16 residues. CDR1 and CDR2 from the germline V gene are MNHNY and SVGAGI (reference sequence). CDR3 sequence reads: CASSYYGGGSNQPQHF. The CDR3 region has the DNA TGTGCCAGCAGTTACTATGGGGGTGGGAGCAATCAGCCCCAGCATTTT.

This clone has more than one count but fewer than ten. The chain joins TRBV30 to TRBJ1-1; D might be TRBD1 (5 bases). The CDR3 sequence is 12 residues long. CDR1 and CDR2 from the germline V gene are GTSNPN and SVGIG (reference sequence). V lost 1 base, J lost 4 bases, and 7 bases lay in between. The CDR3 nucleotides are TGTGCCTGGAGTGACAGGAGCACTGAAGCTTTCTTT. Amino acids: CAWSDRSTEAFF.

This chain connects TRBV7-9 to TRBJ1-3; tentative D call: TRBD1 (6 bases). V shed 3 bases and J shed 0 bases, with 9 bases lying between them. This CDR3 is built from 15 residues. Germline V CDR1 and CDR2: SEHNR, FQNEAQ (reference sequence). As DNA, the CDR3 is TGTGCCAGCAGCTTTACAGGGTCCTCTGGAAACACCATATATTTT. It is translated as CASSFTGSSGNTIYF.

The chain joins TRBV6-1 to TRBJ1-1, with D possibly being TRBD1 (6 bases). Germline loops: CDR1 MNHNS, CDR2 SASEGT. The germline V and J ends were trimmed by 3 bases and 3 bases, with 14 bases remaining between them. CDR3 size: 15 residues. CDR3 bases: TGTGCCAGCAGTGACCTAGGGGGAATGTACACTGAAGCTTTCTTT. As protein: CASSDLGGMYTEAFF.

This chain links TRBV2 with TRBJ1-2, with a possible D match to TRBD1 (6 bases). The V end lost 3 bases, the J end lost 4 bases, and 12 bases lay between the germline ends. Germline CDR1 and CDR2: SNHLY and FYNNEI. The CDR3 sequence is 14 residues long. The CDR3 DNA is TGTGCCAGCAGTGACTCCCTACAGGGCTATGGCTACACCTTC. This encodes CASSDSLQGYGYTF.

The DNA of the CDR3 is TGTGCCAGCAGTTCACCCGCTACAGGGGACCACGAGCAGTACGTC. Translating gives CASSSPATGDHEQYV. The V and J genes are TRBV27 and TRBJ2-7; 7 bases match TRBD1. The germline V gene encodes CDR1 MNHEY and CDR2 SMNVEV (reference sequence). V lost 4 bases, J lost 5 bases, and 11 bases stayed unmatched. The length of the CDR3 is 15 residues.